One T cell receptor beta chain is described in this entry. This sample was included in a study of blood T cell repertoires in COVID-19. Per the original methods: Amplification from reference gene primers served as the basis for estimated nucleated cell counts. The data were produced by immunoSEQ multiplex PCR, yet TCRdb's version contains in-frame clones alone and is incomplete. The DNA was the basis for D and trimming; V, J and clone size are from that table. The profile shows about 140,000 clones, 77% of them singletons. Material: peripheral blood. The TCR sequence derives from a woman between 45 and 65 years old with active or convalescent COVID-19.

In DNA form, the CDR3 reads TGTGCCAGCAGCAGGGGGACAGGGGGCGACACCGGGGAGCTGTTTTTT. It codes for CASSRGTGGDTGELFF. The rearrangement links TRBV5-4 to TRBJ2-2, with 12 bases matching TRBD1. The trim removed 4 bases at V and 3 bases at J, leaving 4 bases unmatched. This CDR3 is built from 16 residues. CDR1 and CDR2 (germline): SGHNT, YYREEE (reference sequence).